Following are 15 T cell receptor beta chains from one sample sequenced in a study of T cells in Graves' hyperthyroidism and ophthalmopathy. Researchers amplified the TCR beta CDR3 regions from RNA transcripts. When the TCR CDR3 underwent first-round RT-PCR, the HTBI primer set was used. Each CDR3 protein gets one entry after TCRdb re-called the multiplex PCR reads with MiXCR. The profile shows about 640,000 distinct CDR3 sequences, more than 20% of them singletons. The source material was blood. Receptors originate from a man younger than 45 with Graves' ophthalmopathy.

In its sample, this clonotype was seen a few times. The chain joins TRBV12-3 or TRBV12-4 to TRBJ2-3; D is unresolved. Between the trimmed V and J ends, which lost 3 bases and 6 bases, there was a span of 10 bases. The length of the CDR3 is 13 residues. For the CDR3, the DNA is TGTGCCAGCAGTTTGCCCAATCCGGATACGCAGTATTTT. Translating gives CASSLPNPDTQYF.

V usage is TRBV18 and J usage is TRBJ2-1; possible D gene TRBD2, 6 bases. Per the germline V gene, CDR1 is KGHSH and CDR2 is LQKENI. The CDR3 has 17 residues. V shed 4 bases and J shed 5 bases, with 21 bases lying between them. The CDR3: CASSHAGTGPRNNEQFF. CDR3 DNA sequence: TGTGCCAGCTCACATGCGGGGACGGGACCAAGAAACAATGAGCAGTTCTTC. The whole variable domain, remainder taken from reference TRBV18 and TRBJ2-1, is NAGVMQNPRHLVRRRGQEARLRCSPMKGHSHVYWYRQLPEEGLKFMVYLQKENIIDESGMPKERFSAEFPKEGPSILRIQQVVRGDSAAYFCASSHAGTGPRNNEQFFGPGTRLTVL.

In this sample, this clonotype turned up a few times. This chain links TRBV28 with TRBJ1-6; D uncertain. Trimming removed 10 bases from V and 10 bases from J, with 20 bases in between. The CDR3 spans 14 residues. Germline V gene sequence: CDR1 MDHEN, CDR2 SYDVKM. The CDR3 sequence is CATNPAGRESPLHF. CDR3 DNA: TGTGCCACCAACCCCGCCGGGCGCGAATCACCCCTCCACTTT.

This chain links TRBV6-1 with TRBJ1-5, with D unresolved. V lost 0 bases, J lost 10 bases, and 16 bases lay in between. CDR3 size: 15 residues. Germline loops: CDR1 MNHNS, CDR2 SASEGT. Here the CDR3 DNA reads TGTGCCAGCAGTGAAGCAGACCCCTTTATCGGTCCCCAGCATTTT. Translated, it gives CASSEADPFIGPQHF.

J is TRBJ2-7 and V is TRBV10-1; 13 positions match TRBD2. The CDR3 is made up of 15 amino acids. Germline loops: CDR1 WNHNN, CDR2 SYGVQD (reference sequence). V shed 0 bases, J shed 7 bases, and the junction held 3 bases outside the gene matches. DNA of the CDR3: TGCGCCAGCAGTGAGTCAAGGACTAGCGGGGGTGAGCAGTACTTC. It yields the protein CASSESRTSGGEQYF.

This clonotype was picked up many times. The J gene is TRBJ2-3, the V gene TRBV2; 10 nucleotides line up with TRBD2. Looked up from germline, CDR1 is SNHLY and CDR2 is FYNNEI. This CDR3 is 18 amino acids long. The V gene end was trimmed by 3 bases and the J gene end by 2 bases; junction bases not matched to a gene: 11. The DNA of the CDR3 is TGTGCCAGCAGTGATGTATCCTTGACTAGCGGGTTCACAGATACGCAGTATTTT. It specifies CASSDVSLTSGFTDTQYF.

CDR3 DNA sequence: TGCGCCAGCCGCTGGGAAGACACGAACACTGAAGCTTTCTTT. It specifies CASRWEDTNTEAFF. The chain has TRBV5-1 and TRBJ1-1; D remains ambiguous. The CDR3 runs 14 residues. CDR1 is SGHRS, CDR2 YFSETQ, per germline. V lost 7 bases and J 1 base, leaving 14 bases between the germline ends.

This chain links TRBV12-3 or TRBV12-4 with TRBJ1-1, with TRBD1 matching 9 bases. Unmatched junction bases numbered 6, after V lost 3 bases and J lost 4 bases. This CDR3 spans 15 amino acids. The chain's CDR3 is CASSLLQGAVTEAFF. The CDR3 nucleotides are TGTGCCAGCAGTTTGTTACAGGGGGCGGTCACTGAAGCTTTCTTT.

The genes are TRBV20-1 and TRBJ2-1; the D is unclear. Trimming left V 4 bases short and J 7 bases short, with 5 bases between. Looked up from germline, CDR1 is DFQATT and CDR2 is SNEGSKA (reference sequence). The CDR3 runs 10 residues. The DNA of the CDR3 is TGCAGTGCTAAGAGGAATGAGCAGTTCTTC. The encoded protein is CSAKRNEQFF.

There are many counts of this clonotype. This sequence joins TRBV3-1 and TRBJ1-1; D gene uncertain. Germline V lookup: CDR1 LGHDT, CDR2 YNNKEL (reference sequence). This CDR3 comprises 14 residues. Trimming cost V 0 bases and J 1 base, with 6 bases left between them. The CDR3 nucleotides are TGTGCCAGCAGCCAAGAACACAAGAACACTGAAGCTTTCTTT. This encodes CASSQEHKNTEAFF.

This clonotype was picked up many times. The V gene is TRBV30, the J gene TRBJ1-5; no clear D. Trimming removed 2 bases from V and 4 bases from J, with 12 bases in between. The CDR3 sequence is 14 residues long. The germline V gene has CDR1 GTSNPN and CDR2 SVGIG (reference sequence). The CDR3 sequence is CAWSLEGGNQPQHF. The CDR3 nucleotides read TGTGCCTGGAGTCTCGAGGGTGGAAATCAGCCCCAGCATTTT. The whole variable domain, filled in from reference TRBV30 and TRBJ1-5, reads SQTIHQWPATLVQPVGSPLSLECTVEGTSNPNLYWYRQAAGRGLQLLFYSVGIGQISSEVPQNLSASRPQDRQFILSSKKLLLSDSGFYLCAWSLEGGNQPQHFGDGTRLSIL.

This clonotype was detected only a few times. This chain joins TRBV11-3 and TRBJ2-3; D possibly corresponds to TRBD1 (5 bases). V was pared by 5 bases and J by 4 bases, with 10 bases between. The CDR3 totals 13 residues. From germline, CDR1 is SGHNT and CDR2 YENEEA. CDR3 loop: CASSNPRADTQYF. For the CDR3, the DNA is TGTGCCAGCAGCAACCCCAGGGCAGATACGCAGTATTTT.

This clonotype was recorded many times. The chain links TRBV20-1 to TRBJ2-7; 11 nucleotides agree with TRBD2. CDR3 size: 15 residues. Germline assignment: CDR1 DFQATT and CDR2 SNEGSKA (reference sequence). The J segment lost 3 bases and the V segment lost 7 bases, leaving 11 bases of the junction unmatched. This chain's CDR3 is CSVRELAGAVYEQYF. In DNA form, the CDR3 reads TGCAGTGTTAGGGAACTAGCGGGAGCGGTCTACGAGCAGTACTTC.

This clonotype was recorded at least ten times. V usage is TRBV11-1 and J usage is TRBJ2-1; no reliable D call. Per germline, CDR1 SGHAT and CDR2 FQDESV (reference sequence). The CDR3 is made up of 14 amino acids. Trimming left V 1 base short and J 8 bases short, with 12 bases between. CDR3 protein: CASSLVPGSHEQFF. In DNA, the CDR3 is TGTGCCAGCAGCTTAGTTCCGGGCTCTCATGAGCAGTTCTTC.

The chain joins TRBV13 to TRBJ2-3; 13 bases are a match to TRBD2. The CDR3 covers 20 residues. Germline V gene lookup returns CDR1 PRHDT and CDR2 FYEKMQ (reference sequence). The V segment lost 1 base and the J segment 2 bases; nucleotides outside the gene matches: 12. The CDR3 DNA reads TGTGCCAGCAGCTTAGAGAGGTTGACTAGCGGGAGGATGAACACAGATACGCAGTATTTT. Translation gives CASSLERLTSGRMNTDTQYF.